This T cell receptor (beta chain) was captured by sequencing in a study of vaccination and CD4 T cells after COVID-19. Study context: The peptides that stimulated the cells were overlapping spike peptides from SARS-CoV-2, HCoV-NL63, HCoV-OC43 and HCoV-229E.

CDR1 SGHTA and CDR2 FQGTGA come from the germline V gene. There are 15 residues in the CDR3. V lost 4 bases to trimming and J lost 1 base; unmatched junction nucleotides: 3. This clonotype was seen more than once but under ten times. The antigen remains undetermined. Treatment: roughly 11-day PBMC culture with coronavirus spike peptide pools or control peptides (ViraFEST assay). Once obtained from cultured CD4+ T cells, the DNA was sequenced using the Oncomine TCR Beta short-read assay. MiXCR, run by TCRdb on the PCR reads, gives a single entry per CDR3 protein. The sample contains about 19,000 distinct CDR3 sequences, roughly 55% of which appear only once.

The chain links TRBV7-3 to TRBJ2-2, with TRBD1 identical over 7 bases. The sequenced material came from CD4+ T cells from blood, cultured in vitro. The sequence came from a human donor who had recovered from COVID-19. This chain's CDR3 is CASSSRTGNTGELFF. The DNA for the CDR3 is TGTGCCAGCAGCTCCCGGACAGGGAACACCGGGGAGCTGTTTTTT.